This T cell receptor beta chain was retrieved from a study of blood T cell repertoires in COVID-19. Using immunoSEQ multiplex PCR, the repertoire was profiled, and TCRdb retains in-frame clones only, with some absent. The sample contains tens of thousands of clones, approximately 82% of which appear only once. The CDR3 length is 13 residues. Per germline, CDR1 LNHDA and CDR2 SQIVND (reference sequence). Trimming removed 4 bases from V and 1 base from J, with 7 bases in between. The chain links TRBV19 to TRBJ1-1; tentative D call: TRBD1 (5 bases). The sample consisted of peripheral blood. This sequence originates from an elderly man with active or convalescent COVID-19. CDR3 in amino acids: CASSKQGNTEAFF. In nucleotides, the CDR3 is TGTGCCAGTAGTAAGCAGGGGAACACTGAAGCTTTCTTT.